Each of the 2 T cell receptor beta chains below was sequenced from the same sample in a study of post-analysis software for immune sequencing data. Notes on the study in general: When patients were compared with controls, 4 or 5 TRBV segments were more frequent, TRBV5-6, TRBV5-1 and TRBV20-1 among them.

Unique molecular identifiers tagged the TCR beta cDNA libraries. TCRdb itself ran the PCR reads through MiXCR, one entry per CDR3 protein. The sample has over 300,000 distinct CDR3 sequences; 30% to 45% are singletons. The antigens these receptors bind are not known. The sequenced sample was blood. All receptors derive from a girl under 18 with multiple sclerosis.

The chain links TRBV6-2 or TRBV6-3 to TRBJ1-2, with 8 bases that match TRBD1. Trimming removed 6 bases from V and 4 bases from J; junction bases left unmatched: 10. The CDR3 sequence is 15 residues long. Germline CDR1 is MNHEY and CDR2 is SVGEGT. The CDR3 loop is CASSPPGTGSYGYTF. Here the CDR3 DNA reads TGTGCCAGCAGCCCGCCGGGGACAGGTAGCTATGGCTACACCTTC.

The chain has TRBV5-1 and TRBJ2-1; 8 bases map to TRBD2. Germline V gives CDR1 SGHRS, CDR2 YFSETQ. V lost 3 bases and J lost 4; bases outside the gene matches: 6. The CDR3 length is 15 residues. CDR3 DNA sequence: TGCGCCAGCAGCTACAGCGGGGGTCGGTACAATGAGCAGTTCTTC. Protein product: CASSYSGGRYNEQFF.